The 18 T cell receptor beta chains below all came from one sample that was sequenced in a study of shared clonotypes between healthy human individuals. Clones were sequenced by immunoSEQ multiplex PCR, and TCRdb holds only the in-frame ones, with some missing. The profile covers roughly 700,000 clones, with less than 95% appearing a single time and roughly 36% taken by the ten largest. What was sequenced was memory CD8+ T cells from PBMCs. Sample subset: CD45RO+ cells pooled with CCR7-negative TemRA cells. Receptor source: a man in his late teens or twenties in good health. Some clones in this sample may be carry-over from other donors' samples.

The chain links TRBV5-6 to TRBJ1-2; the match to TRBD1 covers 8 bases. This CDR3 contains 14 residues. From germline, CDR1 is SGHDT and CDR2 YYEEEE. With V trimmed by 2 bases and J by 4 bases, 4 bases remained unmatched. CDR3 amino acids: CASSLQGDSYGYTF. DNA for the CDR3: TGTGCCAGCAGCTTACAGGGGGACAGCTATGGCTACACCTTC.

The chain carries TRBV25-1 and TRBJ1-1; the D gene is possibly TRBD1 (5 bases). Germline assignment: CDR1 MGHDK and CDR2 SYGVNS. The CDR3 consists of 13 residues. V lost 4 bases and J 10 bases, leaving 16 bases between the germline ends. The CDR3 protein is CASSGGVVGGAFF. The CDR3 DNA reads as TGTGCCAGCAGTGGAGGGGTCGTGGGAGGAGCTTTCTTT.

This chain joins TRBV4-1 and TRBJ2-7; 7 bases fit TRBD1. The ends lost 4 bases at V and 2 bases at J; junction bases unmatched: 8. The CDR3 is 15 amino acids. The germline V gene encodes CDR1 MGHRA and CDR2 YSYEKL. The CDR3 protein is CASSPNDRAAYEQYF. The DNA for the CDR3 is TGCGCCAGCAGCCCTAATGACAGGGCGGCCTACGAGCAGTACTTC.

The chain is built from TRBV4-1 and TRBJ1-1; 7 bases align to TRBD1. After removal of 4 bases from V and 4 bases from J, the junction contained 21 bases not matched to a gene. There are 19 residues in the CDR3. CDR1 MGHRA and CDR2 YSYEKL come from the germline V gene. The CDR3 DNA follows: TGCGCCAGCAGCCGTGGGACACTTGACTACCTACAGGGGATCACTGAAGCTTTCTTT. Amino acids: CASSRGTLDYLQGITEAFF.

V is TRBV5-1 and J is TRBJ2-7; D is perhaps TRBD2 (6 bases). Trimming took 4 bases from V and 3 from J, leaving 14 bases between them. The CDR3 consists of 14 residues. Germline V gives CDR1 SGHRS, CDR2 YFSETQ. The DNA of the CDR3 is TGCGCCAGCAGCCCAGCGGGTGGGGGCTACGAGCAGTACTTC. This gives the protein CASSPAGGGYEQYF.

This clone has only one observation. The chain employs TRBV18 and TRBJ2-1, with 7 nucleotides matching TRBD2. Germline CDR1 and CDR2: KGHSH and LQKENI. The V gene end was trimmed by 0 bases and the J gene end by 3 bases; junction bases not matched to a gene: 5. The CDR3 loop spans 16 amino acids. CDR3 loop: CASSPPSSGIYNEQFF. In DNA form, the CDR3 reads TGTGCCAGCTCACCACCGTCTAGCGGCATCTACAATGAGCAGTTCTTC.

The chain employs TRBV10-3 and TRBJ2-7; D call uncertain. Germline values: CDR1 ENHRY, CDR2 SYGVKD. The CDR3 runs to 13 residues. Trimming took 0 bases from V and 3 from J, leaving 6 bases between them. The CDR3 DNA sequence: TGTGCCATCAGTGAGTCGTCGTTCTACGAGCAGTACTTC. Translated: CAISESSFYEQYF.

This clone was seen a handful of times. The V call is TRBV6-1, the J call TRBJ2-7; tentatively, D is TRBD2 (6 bases). The CDR3 runs 15 residues. Between the trimmed V and J ends, which lost 2 bases and 2 bases, there was a span of 13 bases. The germline V gene encodes CDR1 MNHNS and CDR2 SASEGT. CDR3 bases: TGTGCCAGCAGTGAATGGAGGGGCCCCCCCTACGAGCAGTACTTC. This gives the protein CASSEWRGPPYEQYF.

This chain connects TRBV6-1 to TRBJ1-5; no definite D call. The CDR3 sequence is 14 residues long. The V end was cut by 8 bases, the J end by 0 bases, with 11 bases between. The germline V gene has CDR1 MNHNS and CDR2 SASEGT. CDR3 sequence reads: CASLAPDSNQPQHF. The CDR3 DNA is TGTGCCAGCTTGGCCCCCGATAGCAATCAGCCCCAGCATTTT.

In its sample, this clone was seen a few times. The chain has TRBV4-1 and TRBJ2-3, with D perhaps matching TRBD2 (6 bases). Germline CDR1 reads MGHRA; CDR2 reads YSYEKL. The CDR3 extends over 15 amino acids. Trimming cost V 1 base and J 4 bases, with 12 bases left between them. For the CDR3, the DNA is TGCGCCAGCAGCCAAGGGCTAGCGCCTTCAGATACGCAGTATTTT. As protein: CASSQGLAPSDTQYF.

This clone has just one count. The chain is built from TRBV5-1 and TRBJ2-7, with 7 bases aligning to TRBD1. J lost 1 base, V lost 1 base, and 2 bases had no gene match. CDR1 and CDR2 (germline): SGHRS, YFSETQ. This CDR3 is built from 14 residues. The CDR3 is CASSLTGQSYEQYF. DNA of the CDR3: TGCGCCAGCAGCTTGACGGGACAGTCCTACGAGCAGTACTTC.

J is TRBJ1-2 and V is TRBV9, with D perhaps TRBD1 (5 bases). Trimming took off 4 bases at V and 7 bases at J, with 17 bases between the two ends. Germline lookup yields CDR1 SGDLS and CDR2 YYNGEE. This CDR3 contains 14 residues. The CDR3 region is CASSTGQGPRGYTF. The CDR3 nucleotides are TGTGCCAGCAGCACCGGGCAGGGTCCACGTGGCTACACCTTC.

Here the CDR3 reads CASSLGGNIQYF. CDR3 sequence (DNA): TGTGCCAGCAGCTTGGGTGGAAACATTCAGTACTTC. The chain employs TRBV9 and TRBJ2-4; no clear D. Germline V gene lookup returns CDR1 SGDLS and CDR2 YYNGEE. V lost 4 bases and J 6 bases, leaving 8 bases between the germline ends. CDR3 size: 12 residues.

The rearrangement links TRBV5-6 to TRBJ1-1; 7 nucleotides match TRBD1. Trimming at V came to 9 bases and at J to 6 bases, leaving 8 bases not matched to a gene. Per the germline V gene, CDR1 is SGHDT and CDR2 is YYEEEE. CDR3 length: 12 residues. In DNA, the CDR3 is TGTGCCACAGGAACAGGGGCCCCTGAAGCTTTCTTT. Translation: CATGTGAPEAFF.

The chain uses TRBV27 and TRBJ1-5; D ambiguous. Germline CDR1 and CDR2: MNHEY and SMNVEV (reference sequence). V lost 3 bases, J lost 2 bases, and 8 bases lay in between. The CDR3 is 14 residues long. This CDR3 is CASSLGEGNQPQHF. The CDR3 DNA follows: TGTGCCAGCAGTTTGGGTGAGGGCAATCAGCCCCAGCATTTT.

The chain joins TRBV10-2 to TRBJ1-1; D gene uncertain. Germline V gives CDR1 WSHSY, CDR2 SAAADI. The length of the CDR3 is 13 residues. The V end was cut by 3 bases, the J end by 2 bases, with 7 bases between. CDR3 in amino acids: CASSEIFNTEAFF. The CDR3 DNA is TGCGCCAGCAGTGAAATTTTCAACACTGAAGCTTTCTTT.

This chain links TRBV11-2 with TRBJ1-4; D remains unclear. V lost 0 bases, J lost 8 bases, and 7 bases lay in between. This CDR3 has 13 amino acids. Germline V lookup: CDR1 SGHAT, CDR2 FQNNGV. CDR3 DNA sequence: TGTGCCAGCAGCTTAGATCCTTCCGAAAAACTGTTTTTT. It translates to CASSLDPSEKLFF.

The chain recombines TRBV14 with TRBJ1-1; D is unresolved. This CDR3 has 15 amino acids. Per the germline V gene, CDR1 is SGHDN and CDR2 is FVKESK. V dropped 4 bases and J dropped 1 base, with 13 bases sitting between them. The chain's CDR3 is CASSPTLDSNTEAFF. The CDR3 DNA reads TGTGCCAGCAGCCCAACCCTGGACTCGAACACTGAAGCTTTCTTT.